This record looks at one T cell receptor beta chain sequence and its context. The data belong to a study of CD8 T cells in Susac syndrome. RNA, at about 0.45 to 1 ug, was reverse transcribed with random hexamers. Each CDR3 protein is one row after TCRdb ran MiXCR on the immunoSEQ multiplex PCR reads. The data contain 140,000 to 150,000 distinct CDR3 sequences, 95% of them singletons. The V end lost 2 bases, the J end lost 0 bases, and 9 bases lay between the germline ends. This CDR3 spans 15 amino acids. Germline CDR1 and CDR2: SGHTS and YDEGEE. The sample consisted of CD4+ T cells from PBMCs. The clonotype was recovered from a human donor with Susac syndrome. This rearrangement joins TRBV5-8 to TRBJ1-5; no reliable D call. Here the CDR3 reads CASSFGDNSNQPQHF. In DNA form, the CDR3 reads TGTGCCAGCAGCTTTGGCGATAATAGCAATCAGCCCCAGCATTTT.